The TCR beta chain described here comes from a study of blood T cells in healthy people across ages (dated by TCRdb to about 2015). Background for the entire study: Template switching captured roughly one uniquely barcoded TCR beta cDNA molecule per two T cells in model experiments. Age-related changes in TCR beta repertoire diversity were measured in the study by deep sequencing normalized with unique cDNA molecular identifiers. Donors were grouped into four age groups: young (average approximately 15 years), middle-aged (around 39), aged (over 55) and long-lived (approximately 75). To avoid experimental bias, donors of different ages were randomly spread across the sequencing lanes. Using the same blood draw, the study looked at two additional independent replicas of 1 million unique cDNA reads for two donors, one aged 18 to 30 and the other aged 80 or older.

The library was made by 5' RACE. For sequencing, an Illumina HiSeq 2500 was employed. A second about 6 to 11 cycle PCR used a sample-barcoded 5' primer and a J-beta primer mix. A unique molecular identifier was introduced onto each TCR beta cDNA molecule by a template-switch 5' adaptor carrying 12 random nucleotides. At least 2.5 million CDR3-containing paired-end reads were obtained from each sample. First-strand cDNA was synthesized from all RNA with the Mint cDNA synthesis kit, primed by a TRBC-specific oligonucleotide. Following uracil-DNA glycosylase treatment, a first 18-cycle PCR with universal primers M1SS and BC2_uni_R was performed on all cDNA. In the authors' own workflow: For normalization, 1 million high-quality reads were randomly selected from each sample, with every read carrying a distinct molecular identifier. Reads with shared molecular identifiers were discarded instead of being binned into consensus sequences. CDR3 identification, clonotype clustering and error correction used MiTCR with a Q25 quality threshold and the strictest error-elimination algorithm. Lower-bound total TCR beta diversity was estimated with a nonparametric unseen species model using Euler transformation. Starting from the raw public reads, TCRdb applied fastp trimming at Q25, assembled clones with MiXCR and retained in-frame beta chains. Under each unique CDR3 protein, matching rows form one entry showing the most common genes and DNA. These V and J calls are TCRdb output, not the study's own analysis. The sample yields fewer than 1,000,000 distinct CDR3 sequences; under 45% were counted once. The ten largest make up approximately 20% of the sample.

Systemically healthy Caucasian individuals from Russia, 39 in total and aged about 6 to 90 years, were included as donors. Approximately 10 milliliters of peripheral blood were collected from each donor into EDTA-treated Vacutainer tubes. Ficoll-Paque density-gradient centrifugation was used to isolate PBMCs, with at least 7 million obtained per sample. Trizol reagent was used to extract total RNA from PBMCs, with at least 5.5 micrograms per sample. For every donor, flow cytometry on a PBMC aliquot measured the percentage of naive CD45RAhigh/CD27high T cells. This clonotype was counted between two and nine times. What antigen it recognizes has not been identified. Base qualities are missing; no much larger clone stands one base away. General conclusions and limits of the study: As age increased, observed TCR beta diversity per million T cells dropped in a roughly linear way, and a significant reduction was already evident by age approximately 40. Compared with the aged group, the long-lived group had more naive CD4+ T cells, fewer expanded clones and increased TCR diversity, a pattern suggesting age selection. Total diversity estimates from one million sequenced T cells were considered lower bounds and underestimates. The percentage of naive T cells measured by flow cytometry correlated strongly with observed TCR beta diversity. Since profiling was done on bulk unsorted PBMCs, naive and antigen-experienced compartments could not be conclusively compared. Because the CMV infection status of the donors was unknown, age-related changes in expanded clonotypes may potentially have been confounded.

For CDR1 and CDR2, the germline V gene lists SQVTM and ANQGSEA. The CDR3 runs 15 residues from the cysteine to the phenylalanine. Only the CDR3 DNA is retained, 45 bases long and in frame from the first base. Trimming accounts for 5 bases at V and 0 bases at J, while the number of junction bases matched to no gene is 9. The chain was built from TRBV29-1 and TRBJ2-7; 8 of the junction bases match TRBD1. Sequencing input: blood. This TCR was sampled from a man aged 55 to 70 in good health. The DNA is as follows: TGCAGCGTTTCCCGCCCCGACAGGGGCTCCTACGAGCAGTACTTC. It codes for CSVSRPDRGSYEQYF.